One and the same sample provided the 2 T cell receptor beta chains below, sequenced in a study of shared clonotypes between healthy human individuals. Method: immunoSEQ multiplex PCR; TCRdb's copy keeps in-frame clones and lacks some. The sample lists roughly 2.2 million clones, 80% to 95% occurring once. Sequencing input: naive CD4+ T cells from PBMCs. Subset described: CD45RA+ positively selected. The receptors were sampled from a man between 18 and 29 years old in good health. Some clones in this sample may be carry-over from other donors' samples.

This chain links TRBV30 with TRBJ2-7; perhaps TRBD2 as D (5 bases). The germline V and J ends were trimmed by 0 bases and 6 bases, with 12 bases remaining between them. The germline V gene has CDR1 GTSNPN and CDR2 SVGIG (reference sequence). CDR3 length equals 13 residues. CDR3 in amino acids: CAWSVMTRVEQYF. The CDR3 nucleotides are TGTGCCTGGAGTGTTATGACGAGGGTCGAGCAGTACTTC.

The chain is built from TRBV6-6 and TRBJ2-7; TRBD1 or TRBD2 may be the D gene (5 bases each). This CDR3 contains 14 residues. Germline lookup yields CDR1 MNHNY and CDR2 SVGAGI (reference sequence). V was cut by 6 bases and J by 3 bases, with 15 bases left in between. CDR3: CASSEGTVLYEQYF. In DNA form, the CDR3 reads TGTGCCAGCAGCGAAGGGACGGTACTCTACGAGCAGTACTTC.